This is a list of T cell receptor beta chains from one sample in a study of cytomegalovirus exposure and HLA in healthy donors. The repertoire was sequenced with immunoSEQ multiplex PCR; TCRdb's copy has only in-frame clones and lacks some. The repertoire holds about 160,000 clones, about 65% seen once, with 7% to 7.5% in the top ten. Material for sequencing was PBMCs. These receptors all come from a man aged 35 to 55 in good health and CMV-seropositive. Each CDR3 is given with its conserved first and last residue. Fields, in order: CDR3 length, D gene, V gene, J gene, clone size, CDR3 protein, CDR3 DNA. D genes are given only for firm matches. Rows give clone size only sometimes, using once, few, many, or a class for an expanded clone.

>14|TRBD1|TRBV2|TRBJ2-2|.
CAVRTGRNTGELFF
TGTGCCGTAAGGACAGGGAGAAACACCGGGGAGCTGTTTTTT
>14|TRBD1|TRBV28|TRBJ1-1|.
CASSGQGANTEAFF
TGTGCCAGCAGTGGACAGGGCGCGAACACTGAAGCTTTCTTT
>16|TRBD1|TRBV9|TRBJ2-2|.
CASSLSSGGYTGELFF
TGTGCCAGCAGCTTATCCTCAGGGGGCTACACCGGGGAGCTGTTTTTT
>14|.|TRBV19|TRBJ2-5|.
CASSRWAGPKTQYF
TGTGCCAGTAGTCGTTGGGCAGGGCCGAAGACCCAGTACTTC
>16|TRBD1|TRBV7-6|TRBJ2-2|.
CASSRGGTGYPGELFF
TGTGCCAGCAGCCGGGGTGGGACAGGCTACCCCGGGGAGCTGTTTTTT
>12|.|TRBV19|TRBJ2-5|few
CASNDREETQYF
TGTGCCAGTAACGACAGAGAAGAGACCCAGTACTTC
>16|TRBD2|TRBV6-6|TRBJ2-1|.
CASSYPVGGIHNEQFF
TGTGCCAGCAGTTACCCGGTGGGAGGGATCCACAATGAGCAGTTCTTC
>14|TRBD1|TRBV6-5|TRBJ2-2|.
CASRGQGVSGELFF
TGTGCCAGCAGGGGACAGGGGGTTAGCGGGGAGCTGTTTTTT
>15|TRBD1|TRBV7-9|TRBJ1-5|.
CASSAQGASNQPQHF
TGTGCCAGCAGCGCCCAGGGGGCTAGCAATCAGCCCCAGCATTTT
>14|.|TRBV5-1|TRBJ1-1|.
CASSSAGGRTEAFF
TGCGCCAGCAGCTCGGCGGGGGGGCGCACTGAAGCTTTCTTT
>15|.|TRBV6-6|TRBJ1-4|few
CASSYSAGFNEKLFF
TGTGCCAGCAGTTACTCGGCAGGGTTTAATGAAAAACTGTTTTTT
>15|TRBD1|TRBV6-5|TRBJ2-3|few
CASSYGTADTDTQYF
TGTGCCAGCAGTTACGGGACAGCCGACACAGATACGCAGTATTTT
>16|TRBD1|TRBV7-9|TRBJ2-7|.
CASSLQHRQGDHEQYF
TGTGCCAGCAGCCTCCAACACCGACAGGGGGACCACGAGCAGTACTTC
>15|TRBD1|TRBV4-1|TRBJ1-5|.
CASRETGVSNQPQHF
TGCGCCAGCAGAGAGACAGGGGTAAGCAATCAGCCCCAGCATTTT
>14|.|TRBV19|TRBJ1-5|.
CASKVRGPNQPQHF
TGTGCCAGTAAAGTCAGGGGCCCCAATCAGCCCCAGCATTTT
>15|TRBD1|TRBV5-1|TRBJ2-2|.
CASSLLQGDTGELFF
TGCGCCAGCAGCTTGTTACAGGGGGACACCGGGGAGCTGTTTTTT
>17|.|TRBV19|TRBJ2-6|once
CASSSGLSEAGANVLTF
TGTGCCAGTAGTTCGGGACTTTCTGAAGCTGGGGCCAACGTCCTGACTTTC
>16|TRBD1|TRBV9|TRBJ1-1|once
CASSHNQGQGNTEAFF
TGTGCCAGCAGTCATAACCAAGGACAGGGAAACACTGAAGCTTTCTTT
>14|TRBD2|TRBV11-2|TRBJ2-7|.
CASSYTSGGYEQYF
TGTGCCAGCAGCTACACTAGCGGGGGTTACGAGCAGTACTTC
>15|TRBD2|TRBV14|TRBJ2-7|once
CASSLWGGGDYEQYF
TGTGCCAGCAGCCTTTGGGGCGGGGGGGACTACGAGCAGTACTTC
>15|.|TRBV21-1|TRBJ1-2|.
CASSKGGGGVNGYTF
TGTGCCAGCAGCAAAGGAGGGGGGGGAGTTAATGGCTACACCTTC
>13|.|TRBV7-2|TRBJ1-6|.
CASSLNQGSPLHF
TGTGCCAGCAGCTTAAATCAGGGCTCACCCCTCCACTTT
>15|.|TRBV27|TRBJ1-4|.
CASSLSGFVSEKLFF
TGTGCCAGCAGTTTGTCAGGGTTTGTGAGTGAAAAACTGTTTTTT
>14|.|TRBV28|TRBJ2-2|.
CASTPNRGSGELFF
TGTGCCAGCACCCCGAACAGAGGGTCCGGGGAGCTGTTTTTT